Below, one T cell receptor beta chain is given with its context. Its antigen is not identified. This entry belongs to a study of T cell repertoires in aging, cancer and after chemotherapy. About the study: Chronic lymphocytic leukemia patients on fludarabine- or bendamustine-based regimens gave paired samples before and after chemotherapy. The full dataset contained 7 million to 9.5 million TCR reads. General study points: Thymic emigration or peripheral T cell expansion may be impaired by lymphoid organ infiltration in hematological cancer.

The template was genomic DNA from peripheral blood, not RNA. Trimming cost V 6 bases and J 7 bases, with 11 bases left between them. The CDR3 has 13 residues. Germline V gene sequence: CDR1 SGHRS, CDR2 YFSETQ. Rearranged V-D-J TRB sequences were amplified with a mixed TRB-A/B primer pool. TCRdb passed the multiplex PCR reads through MiXCR, listing each CDR3 protein once. The sample carries 10,000 to 15,000 distinct CDR3 sequences, around 30% recorded once. The chain joins TRBV5-1 to TRBJ1-6; D remains ambiguous. This receptor was obtained from a human donor with a blood cancer. The material sequenced was blood. DNA for the CDR3: TGCGCCAGCACTTGGGAGGGAAATTCACCCCTCCACTTT. Translation gives CASTWEGNSPLHF.